The 9 T cell receptor beta chains in this list originate from one sample, sequenced in a study of cytomegalovirus exposure and HLA in healthy donors. Researchers ran the PCR with 60 Vbeta and 13 Jbeta primers. Sequencing used immunoSEQ multiplex PCR; TCRdb keeps in-frame clones, though not all of them. The repertoire holds roughly 99,000 clones, with around 74% as singletons. The specimen was PBMCs. All receptors come from a woman in her forties in good health and CMV-seropositive.

The V call is TRBV25-1, the J call TRBJ2-1; D perhaps matches TRBD2 (6 bases). This CDR3 region has 14 residues. The V end was cut by 3 bases, the J end by 3 bases, with 9 bases between. Germline CDR1 is MGHDK and CDR2 is SYGVNS. The CDR3 coding sequence is TGTGCCAGCAGTGAGGGACTGGGCTACAATGAGCAGTTCTTC. As protein: CASSEGLGYNEQFF.

This clone was seen a single time. The DNA of the CDR3 is TGTGCCAGCAAGGGACAGCCGAGAATACCTCTCACAGATACGCAGTATTTT. It yields the protein CASKGQPRIPLTDTQYF. V usage is TRBV6-4 and J usage is TRBJ2-3; 7 bases are shared with TRBD1. CDR1 is MRHNA and CDR2 is SNTAGT in the germline V gene. The V segment lost 7 bases and the J segment 2 bases; nucleotides outside the gene matches: 15. The CDR3 is 17 amino acids.

The genes are TRBV7-2 and TRBJ1-2; TRBD1 matches at 9 bases. V lost 5 bases to trimming and J lost 8 bases; unmatched junction nucleotides: 9. The CDR3 length is 14 residues. Germline assignment: CDR1 SGHTA and CDR2 FQGNSA. CDR3 region: CASSQGQGGIGYTF. In DNA form, the CDR3 reads TGTGCCAGCAGCCAGGGACAGGGCGGAATCGGCTACACCTTC.

The rearrangement uses TRBV9 and TRBJ1-1; D unclear. This CDR3 spans 14 amino acids. V was clipped by 0 bases and J by 1 base, with 7 bases between them. Germline assignment: CDR1 SGDLS and CDR2 YYNGEE. The CDR3 loop reads CASSVEAQNTEAFF. CDR3 coding DNA: TGTGCCAGCAGCGTAGAAGCCCAGAACACTGAAGCTTTCTTT.

This clone was detected many times. The rearrangement joins TRBV6-4 to TRBJ2-3; TRBD1 matches at 10 bases. Germline V gene sequence: CDR1 MRHNA, CDR2 SNTAGT. The CDR3 loop spans 15 amino acids. The J segment lost 3 bases and the V segment lost 2 bases, leaving 2 bases of the junction unmatched. The CDR3: CASSDGTGETDTQYF. CDR3 coding DNA: TGTGCCAGCAGTGACGGGACAGGGGAGACAGATACGCAGTATTTT.

The DNA of the CDR3 is TGCGCCAGCAGCTTGAACGGGGTAGGGAGCGGAAACACCATATATTTT. It translates to CASSLNGVGSGNTIYF. The chain combines TRBV5-1 with TRBJ1-3; D is undetermined. This CDR3 has 16 amino acids. Germline assignment: CDR1 SGHRS and CDR2 YFSETQ. The V gene lost 1 base and the J gene lost 4 bases, with 15 bases spanning the gap.

The J gene is TRBJ2-1, the V gene TRBV10-3; weak D call: TRBD1 (6 bases). The CDR3 covers 17 residues. Germline assignment: CDR1 ENHRY and CDR2 SYGVKD. Trimming took 0 bases from V and 7 from J, leaving 19 bases between them. For the CDR3, the DNA is TGTGCCATCAGTGAGTCTTTCGTCTACAGGGACCGTAATGAGCAGTTCTTC. Its translation is CAISESFVYRDRNEQFF.

This clone showed up just a few times. This specimen includes other DNA sequences encoding the same CDR3. The chain couples TRBV10-3 to TRBJ1-1, with D tentatively TRBD1 (6 bases). Germline lookup yields CDR1 ENHRY and CDR2 SYGVKD. CDR3 length: 14 residues. V lost 5 bases and J lost 1, with 11 bases in between. The CDR3 DNA is TGTGCCATCAGTTACAGGGAAACGAACACTGAAGCTTTCTTT. It translates to CAISYRETNTEAFF.

The genes are TRBV5-1 and TRBJ1-1; D is undetermined. The V gene's germline CDR1 is SGHRS and CDR2 YFSETQ. Trimming took 4 bases from V and 2 from J, leaving 15 bases between them. The CDR3 is 15 amino acids. CDR3 loop: CASSPPSGGNTEAFF. As DNA, the CDR3 is TGCGCCAGCAGCCCGCCGTCGGGAGGAAACACTGAAGCTTTCTTT. The whole variable domain, filled in from reference TRBV5-1 and TRBJ1-1, reads KAGVTQTPRYLIKTRGQQVTLSCSPISGHRSVSWYQQTPGQGLQFLFEYFSETQRNKGNFPGRFSGRQFSNSRSEMNVSTLELGDSALYLCASSPPSGGNTEAFFGQGTRLTVV.